Below, 7 T cell receptor delta chains from the same sample are listed, as sequenced in a study of Vδ1+ human thymocytes. Study-level points and caveats: Highly polyclonal TRG and TRD repertoires with Gaussian CDR3 length distributions appeared in thymus.

Sequences come from RNA converted to cDNA by reverse transcription. Pooled V-gene forward primers with one constant-region reverse primer generated the CDR3 amplicons by multiplex PCR. TCRdb re-identified clones in the multiplex PCR reads via CATT. Among 25,000 to 30,000 delta-chain clones listed, roughly 6.7% were seen once. These receptors have no known antigen. The sequenced sample was Vdelta1+ gamma-delta thymocytes from the thymus. Subset denoted: FACS-sorted CD3+ TCRalphabeta- TCRVdelta1+ TCRVdelta2- thymocytes. The receptors stem from a girl in the first two years of life who had congenital heart surgery.

A J gene of TRDJ1 was called, though the V gene was not. The CDR3 contains 15 residues. CDR3 nucleotide sequence: TGTGCTCTTGGGGTCTTGGGTCATCTCACCGATAAACTCATCTTT. This translates into CALGVLGHLTDKLIF.

The chain has TRDV1 and TRDJ1; D perhaps matches TRDD3 (5 bases). Here the J gene came from matching the DNA to germline, since TCRdb omits it. This CDR3 has 18 residues. V was clipped by 3 bases and J by 1 base, with 21 bases between them. The germline CDR1 and CDR2 sequences are TSWWSYY and QGS. CDR3 region: CALGDTGRIRRSTDKLIF. DNA of the CDR3: TGTGCTCTTGGGGATACAGGGAGGATAAGAAGGAGCACCGATAAACTCATCTTT.

The chain couples TRDV1 to TRDJ1; no definite D call. V was clipped by 5 bases and J by 3 bases, with 16 bases between them. The CDR3 spans 15 residues. The germline CDR1 and CDR2 sequences are TSWWSYY and QGS. Here the CDR3 DNA reads TGTGCTCTTGGGAAACCCTATGGCGAGGCCGATAAACTCATCTTT. Its protein is CALGKPYGEADKLIF.

For this clone: At one of its ends the junction is not consistent with the germline gene, which may arise from a read error. The rearrangement uses TRDV1 and TRDJ1, with TRDD3 matching 10 bases. Per germline, CDR1 TSWWSYY and CDR2 QGS. The CDR3 contains 18 residues. The CDR3 loop reads CALGKISLGGYGTDKPIF. CDR3 nucleotides: TGTGCTCTTGGGAAGATATCCCTAGGGGGATACGGGACCGATAAACCCATCTTT.

The genes are TRDV1 and TRDJ1; tentatively, D is TRDD2 or TRDD3 (8 bases each). V dropped 4 bases and J dropped 0 bases, with 24 bases sitting between them. The CDR3 consists of 19 residues. In germline, CDR1 is TSWWSYY, CDR2 QGS. This CDR3 is CALGGHFLRWGMHTDKLIF. CDR3 in DNA: TGTGCTCTTGGGGGGCACTTCCTACGGTGGGGGATGCACACCGATAAACTCATCTTT.

V usage is TRDV1 and J usage is TRDJ1; perhaps TRDD3 as D (6 bases). V was clipped by 0 bases and J by 4 bases, with 24 bases between them. The CDR3 length is 19 residues. CDR1 is TSWWSYY and CDR2 is QGS in the germline V gene. CDR3 sequence reads: CALGELQPPPVLGDDKLIF. The CDR3 DNA is TGTGCTCTTGGGGAACTTCAGCCTCCTCCCGTACTGGGAGACGATAAACTCATCTTT.

The rearrangement uses TRDV1 and TRDJ1, with 7 bases matching TRDD3. Losses at the gene ends were 0 bases for V and 0 bases for J; bases not matched to a gene: 10. The CDR3 length is 18 residues. CDR1 is TSWWSYY, CDR2 QGS, per germline. The CDR3 sequence: CALGELYLLLGDTDKLIF. The DNA for the CDR3 is TGTGCTCTTGGGGAACTATACCTACTGCTGGGGGACACCGATAAACTCATCTTT.